The next 11 T cell receptor beta chains were all read from a single sample in a study of T-cell reconstitution after alpha-beta-depleted transplantation in children. Unique molecular identifiers were built into the TCRbeta library. TCRdb re-called the PCR reads through MiXCR, storing one row per CDR3 protein. The data show a few hundred thousand distinct CDR3 sequences, with roughly 15% seen just once and 25% to 30% held by the top ten. The sample consisted of PBMCs, mostly from graft donor cells, taken 360 days after TCRalphabeta/CD19-depleted stem cell transplant. The receptor set was obtained from a boy under three years old who had a stem cell transplant for Wiskott-Aldrich syndrome, so the T cells may come from the graft donor.

The J gene is TRBJ1-1, the V gene TRBV4-3, with D maybe TRBD1 (6 bases). V lost 6 bases, J lost 7 bases, and 18 bases lay in between. The length of the CDR3 is 14 residues. Germline V lookup: CDR1 LGHNA, CDR2 YSLEER. As DNA, the CDR3 is TGCGCCAGCAGGTTCCACAGGGCGGGCGGTGAAGCTTTCTTT. This gives the protein CASRFHRAGGEAFF.

This clonotype was counted between two and nine times. V usage is TRBV12-3 or TRBV12-4 and J usage is TRBJ1-2; D unclear. V lost 3 bases, J lost 0 bases, and 17 bases lay in between. There are 17 residues in the CDR3. The CDR3 spells CASSFVRGIVANYGYTF. The CDR3 coding sequence is TGTGCCAGCAGTTTCGTTCGGGGAATAGTAGCTAACTATGGCTACACCTTC.

This chain joins TRBV7-8 and TRBJ2-7; 8 bases align to TRBD1. The germline gives CDR1 SGHVS, CDR2 FQNEAQ. J was trimmed by 0 bases and V by 1 base; bases with no gene match: 5. This CDR3 comprises 16 residues. The CDR3 reads CASSLGGQVLSYEQYF. The CDR3 nucleotides read TGTGCCAGCAGCTTAGGGGGACAGGTCCTCTCCTACGAGCAGTACTTC.

This clonotype was found a few times. V and J are TRBV6-6 and TRBJ1-5; D call uncertain. CDR1 is MNHNY and CDR2 is SVGAGI in the germline V gene (reference sequence). The CDR3 totals 13 residues. The V end lost 5 bases, the J end lost 4 bases, and 9 bases lay between the germline ends. CDR3: CASSHRGNQPQHF. The CDR3 region has the DNA TGTGCCAGCAGTCACCGAGGTAATCAGCCCCAGCATTTT.

In this sample, this clonotype turned up a few times. This sequence joins TRBV10-3 and TRBJ2-1, with D perhaps given as TRBD1 or TRBD2 (5 bases each). Per germline, CDR1 ENHRY and CDR2 SYGVKD. The V and J ends lost 9 bases and 0 bases respectively, with 15 bases between them. This CDR3 has 15 amino acids. CDR3 protein: CAIRRDVGSYNEQFF. DNA for the CDR3: TGTGCCATTCGACGGGACGTTGGCTCCTACAATGAGCAGTTCTTC.

The table lists this clonotype with a few counts. V usage is TRBV10-3 and J usage is TRBJ2-1; a weak D match, TRBD1 (6 bases). Germline V lookup: CDR1 ENHRY, CDR2 SYGVKD. Trimming shortened V by 6 bases and J by 8 bases, and 11 bases separated the two germline ends. The CDR3 is 12 residues long. Here the CDR3 reads CAIRQGMDEQFF. The CDR3 DNA reads TGTGCCATCAGACAGGGTATGGATGAGCAGTTCTTC.

This clonotype was seen a few times. This chain joins TRBV15 and TRBJ2-7; D remains unclear. V was clipped by 5 bases and J by 1 base, with 15 bases between them. This CDR3 spans 15 amino acids. Looked up from germline, CDR1 is LNHNV and CDR2 is YYDKDF (reference sequence). Here the CDR3 reads CATSSQSEYSYEQYF. CDR3 DNA: TGTGCCACCAGCTCCCAATCAGAGTATTCCTACGAGCAGTACTTC.

This clonotype occurred a few times. The rearrangement links TRBV29-1 to TRBJ2-5; D is tentatively TRBD1 or TRBD2 (6 bases each). Trimming left V 7 bases short and J 5 bases short, with 17 bases between. CDR1 and CDR2 from the germline V gene are SQVTM and ANQGSEA. The CDR3 is 13 amino acids. The CDR3 coding sequence is TGCAGCGGACTTCTCAGGGGAGGTGAGACCCAGTACTTC. Amino acids: CSGLLRGGETQYF.

In this sample, this clonotype turned up a few times. The chain combines TRBV6-1 with TRBJ2-5, with D possibly matching TRBD1 (5 bases). Germline lookup yields CDR1 MNHNS and CDR2 SASEGT. The CDR3 totals 16 residues. V was shortened by 6 bases and J by 5 bases, with 22 bases between the two germline ends. CDR3 sequence reads: CASSHLNSPKGETQYF. The CDR3 region has the DNA TGTGCCAGCAGCCACCTCAACAGCCCCAAGGGGGAGACCCAGTACTTC.

This chain links TRBV29-1 with TRBJ2-7; 8 bases agree with TRBD2. Losses at the gene ends were 5 bases for V and 8 bases for J; bases not matched to a gene: 11. CDR3 length equals 13 residues. CDR1 and CDR2 (germline): SQVTM, ANQGSEA. The CDR3 bases are TGCAGCGTTTCTAACCCGGGACTAGATAAGCAGTACTTC. It yields the protein CSVSNPGLDKQYF.

The gene calls are TRBV7-9 and TRBJ2-5, with TRBD1 matching over 7 bases. The germline V gene encodes CDR1 SEHNR and CDR2 FQNEAQ (reference sequence). There are 16 residues in the CDR3. V shed 5 bases, J shed 1 base, and the junction held 10 bases outside the gene matches. The CDR3 protein is CASSLAGTVVQETQYF. The CDR3, as DNA: TGTGCCAGCAGCCTTGCTGGGACAGTAGTCCAAGAGACCCAGTACTTC.